The T cell receptor beta chain under discussion was sequenced for a study of identifying expanded T cells in peripheral blood. Healthy donors had no documented immune events, such as infections, while sampled. Turning to this clone: Its matching antigen is unknown.

Germline CDR1 LNHDA, CDR2 SQIVND (reference sequence). V was pared by 5 bases and J by 5 bases, with 7 bases of the junction left unmatched. The CDR3 sequence is 14 residues long. Produced via immunoSEQ multiplex PCR; TCRdb's table is partial and in-frame only. The sample carries about 82,000 clones, around nine tenths recorded once. Study-wide findings and caveats: Across healthy donors, higher total template counts meant significantly greater approximately two-week count variance. Over two and four weeks, about 16.4 and 19 clones changed, versus around 1.3 between replicates.

J is TRBJ2-7 and V is TRBV19; 9 bases match TRBD1. Sequencing used blood. The receptor was isolated from a person between 18 and 70 years old in good health. CDR3 nucleotides: TGTGCCAGTAGTCCCCGGACAGGGGTACACGAGCAGTACTTC. Translating it yields CASSPRTGVHEQYF.